A selection of T cell receptor beta chains follows, all from one sample in a study of cytomegalovirus exposure and HLA in healthy donors. TCRdb's table, derived via immunoSEQ multiplex PCR, lists solely in-frame clones and lacks some. The sample lists some 200,000 clones, 70% to 85% seen once, with 1.7% in the top ten. Sequencing input: PBMCs. Source of these receptors: a man aged 45-60 years in good health and CMV-seronegative. The conserved cysteine and the conserved F or W are not part of the CDR3 here.

TRBJ2-5 TRBV5-4 ASSISQGQETQY
TRBJ1-1 TRBV5-1 ASSLHLGMNTEAF
TRBJ1-5 TRBV5-5 ASTSEGQGSQPQH
TRBJ2-5 TRBV12-5 ASGLAPSTGVGETQY
TRBJ2-1 TRBV12-5 ASGQGQGRDEQF
NA TRBV5-6 ASSLGLAGVEQY
TRBJ2-5 TRBV7-2 ASTASTSGLNGETQY
TRBJ2-7 TRBV29-1 SVGQGAMLYEQY
TRBJ2-7 TRBV2 ASSGTGGTYEQY
TRBJ2-7 TRBV4-2 ASSQEPRLGQY
TRBJ2-7 TRBV28 ASSTYEQY
TRBJ2-7 TRBV4-1 ASSRAGSPRSYEQY
TRBJ2-1 TRBV7-8 ASSSGTRYNEQF
TRBJ2-7 TRBV14 ASSLQGNEQY
TRBJ2-5 TRBV2 ASQNRGWEETQY
TRBJ2-1 TRBV19 ASSISPPSGSYNEQF
TRBJ1-5 TRBV28 ASSSQAGSNQPQH
NA TRBV9 ASSVGGRAGYEQY
TRBJ2-7 TRBV28 ASSLDTRAEQY
TRBJ2-3 TRBV6-5 ASTPGQSTDTQY
TRBJ1-2 TRBV28 ATRQGLYGYT
TRBJ2-7 TRBV28 ASSLRGSTYEQY